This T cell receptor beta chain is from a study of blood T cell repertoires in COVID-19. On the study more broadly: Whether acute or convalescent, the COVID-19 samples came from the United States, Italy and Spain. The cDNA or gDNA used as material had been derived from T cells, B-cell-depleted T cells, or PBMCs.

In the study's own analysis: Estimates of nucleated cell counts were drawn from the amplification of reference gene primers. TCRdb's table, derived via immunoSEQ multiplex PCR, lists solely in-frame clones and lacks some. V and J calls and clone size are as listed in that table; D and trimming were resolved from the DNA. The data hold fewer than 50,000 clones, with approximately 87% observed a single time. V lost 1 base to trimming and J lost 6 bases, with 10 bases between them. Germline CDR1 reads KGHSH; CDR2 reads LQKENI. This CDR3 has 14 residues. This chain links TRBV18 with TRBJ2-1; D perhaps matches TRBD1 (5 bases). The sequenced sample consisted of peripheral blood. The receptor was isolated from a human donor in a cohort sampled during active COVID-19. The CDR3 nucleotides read TGTGCCAGCTCACCACAGGGGTTTGGCAATGAGCAGTTCTTC. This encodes CASSPQGFGNEQFF.